Presented here are 3 T cell receptor beta chains from one specimen sequenced in a study of graft-versus-host responses after intestinal transplantation. Antigens for these TCRs are unknown. The protocol was immunoSEQ multiplex PCR, while the TCRdb copy is restricted to in-frame clones and leaves out a portion. The sample has some 100,000 clones, over 80% seen once; the top ten hold roughly 6%. This specimen was unstimulated CD8+ T cells sorted from spleen or lymph node cells, taken before intestinal transplant. These receptors originate from a human donor who received an intestinal transplant.

The chain uses TRBV11-2 and TRBJ2-7; 7 positions agree with TRBD2. CDR1 SGHAT and CDR2 FQNNGV come from the germline V gene. The CDR3 has 14 residues. V shed 0 bases and J 2 bases; nucleotides not matched to a gene: 1. CDR3 region: CASSLEAGTYEQYF. The CDR3 nucleotides read TGTGCCAGCAGCTTAGAAGCGGGGACCTACGAGCAGTACTTC.

The J gene is TRBJ2-2, the V gene TRBV28; D is perhaps TRBD2 (6 bases). The CDR3 is 15 amino acids. Germline CDR1 reads MDHEN; CDR2 reads SYDVKM. Trimming shortened V by 3 bases and J by 8 bases, and 16 bases separated the two germline ends. The CDR3 loop is CASSFRGLRVGELFF. The CDR3, as DNA: TGTGCCAGCAGTTTCCGGGGGTTGCGTGTAGGGGAGCTGTTTTTT.

V gene TRBV5-1 combines with J gene TRBJ2-2; 8 bases map to TRBD1. The V segment lost 3 bases and the J segment 2 bases; nucleotides outside the gene matches: 6. CDR1 is SGHRS, CDR2 YFSETQ, per germline. This CDR3 is 16 amino acids long. CDR3 DNA: TGCGCCAGCAGCTCGGGACAGGAAATAAACACCGGGGAGCTGTTTTTT. Protein: CASSSGQEINTGELFF. The full variable domain, in which reference TRBV5-1 and TRBJ2-2 provide the parts outside the CDR3, is KAGVTQTPRYLIKTRGQQVTLSCSPISGHRSVSWYQQTPGQGLQFLFEYFSETQRNKGNFPGRFSGRQFSNSRSEMNVSTLELGDSALYLCASSSGQEINTGELFFGEGSRLTVL.